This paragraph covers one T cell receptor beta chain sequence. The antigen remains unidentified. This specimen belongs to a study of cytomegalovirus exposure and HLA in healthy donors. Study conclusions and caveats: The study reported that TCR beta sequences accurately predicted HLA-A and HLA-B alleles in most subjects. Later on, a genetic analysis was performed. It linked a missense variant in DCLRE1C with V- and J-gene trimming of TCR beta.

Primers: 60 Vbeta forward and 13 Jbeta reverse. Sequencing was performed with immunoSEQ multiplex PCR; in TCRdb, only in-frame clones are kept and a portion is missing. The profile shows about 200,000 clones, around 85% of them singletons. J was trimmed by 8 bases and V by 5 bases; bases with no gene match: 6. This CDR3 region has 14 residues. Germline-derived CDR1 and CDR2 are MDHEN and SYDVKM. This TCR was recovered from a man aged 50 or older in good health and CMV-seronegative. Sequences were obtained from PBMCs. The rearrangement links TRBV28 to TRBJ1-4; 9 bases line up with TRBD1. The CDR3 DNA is TGTGCCAGCAGTCCGGGACAGGGCTGGGAAAAACTGTTTTTT. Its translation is CASSPGQGWEKLFF.